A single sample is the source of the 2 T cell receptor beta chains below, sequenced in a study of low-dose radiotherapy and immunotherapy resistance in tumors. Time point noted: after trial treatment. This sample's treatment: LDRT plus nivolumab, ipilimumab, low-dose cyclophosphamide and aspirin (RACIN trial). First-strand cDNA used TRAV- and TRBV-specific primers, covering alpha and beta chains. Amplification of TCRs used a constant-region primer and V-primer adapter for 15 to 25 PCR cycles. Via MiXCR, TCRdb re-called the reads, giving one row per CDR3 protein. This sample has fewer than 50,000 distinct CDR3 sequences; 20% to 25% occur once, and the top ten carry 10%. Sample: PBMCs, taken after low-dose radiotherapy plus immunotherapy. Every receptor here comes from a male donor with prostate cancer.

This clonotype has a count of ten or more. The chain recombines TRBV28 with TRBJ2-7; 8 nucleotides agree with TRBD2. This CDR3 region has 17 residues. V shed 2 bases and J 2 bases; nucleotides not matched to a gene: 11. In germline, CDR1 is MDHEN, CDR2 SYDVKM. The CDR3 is CASSLVRGSGNTYEQYF. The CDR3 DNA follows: TGTGCCAGCAGTTTAGTCCGGGGTAGCGGGAACACCTACGAGCAGTACTTC. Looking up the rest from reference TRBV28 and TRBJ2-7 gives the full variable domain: DVKVTQSSRYLVKRTGEKVFLECVQDMDHENMFWYRQDPGLGLRLIYFSYDVKMKEKGDIPEGYSVSREKKERFSLILESASTNQTSMYLCASSLVRGSGNTYEQYFGPGTRLTVT.

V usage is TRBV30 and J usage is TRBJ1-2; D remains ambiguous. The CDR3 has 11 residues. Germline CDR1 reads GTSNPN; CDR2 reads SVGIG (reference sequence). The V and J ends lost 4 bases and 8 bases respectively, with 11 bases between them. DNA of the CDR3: TGTGCCTGGACTGACGCCGGGGGCTACACCTTC. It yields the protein CAWTDAGGYTF. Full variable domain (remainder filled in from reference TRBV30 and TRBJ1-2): SQTIHQWPATLVQPVGSPLSLECTVEGTSNPNLYWYRQAAGRGLQLLFYSVGIGQISSEVPQNLSASRPQDRQFILSSKKLLLSDSGFYLCAWTDAGGYTFGSGTRLTVV.